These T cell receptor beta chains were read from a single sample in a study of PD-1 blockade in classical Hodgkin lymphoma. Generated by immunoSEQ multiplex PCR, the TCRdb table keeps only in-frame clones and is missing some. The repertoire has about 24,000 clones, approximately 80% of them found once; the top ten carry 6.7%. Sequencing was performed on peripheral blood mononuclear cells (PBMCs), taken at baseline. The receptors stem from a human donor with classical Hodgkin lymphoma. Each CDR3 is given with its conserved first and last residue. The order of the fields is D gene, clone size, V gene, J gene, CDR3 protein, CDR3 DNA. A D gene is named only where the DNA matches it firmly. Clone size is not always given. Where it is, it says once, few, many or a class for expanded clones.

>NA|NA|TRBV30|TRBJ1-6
CAWSSRDHNSPLHF
TGTGCCTGGAGTTCCCGGGACCATAATTCACCCCTCCACTTT
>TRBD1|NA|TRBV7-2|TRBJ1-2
CASTQGGRAEGYTF
TGTGCCAGCACCCAGGGGGGCAGGGCAGAAGGCTACACCTTC
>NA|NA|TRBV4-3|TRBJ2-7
CASSQDGPGKSYEQYF
TGCGCCAGCAGCCAAGATGGGCCGGGCAAGAGTTACGAGCAGTACTTC
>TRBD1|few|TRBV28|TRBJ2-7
CASRATGTGGGRYF
TGTGCCAGCAGAGCTACCGGGACAGGGGGCGGGCGGTACTTC
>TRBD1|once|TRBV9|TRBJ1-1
CASSAWDSLNTEAFF
TGTGCCAGCAGCGCGTGGGACAGCTTGAACACTGAAGCTTTCTTT
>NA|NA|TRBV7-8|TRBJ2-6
CASSRTKRGLSSGANVLTF
TGTGCCAGCAGCCGTACAAAGAGGGGCCTTTCCTCTGGGGCCAACGTCCTGACTTTC
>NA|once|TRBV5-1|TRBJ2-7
CASSPLVSGPSYEQYF
TGCGCCAGCTCCCCCCTGGTGTCGGGGCCTAGCTACGAGCAGTACTTC
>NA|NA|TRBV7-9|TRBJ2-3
CASRPRLGHTDTQYF
TGTGCCAGCAGGCCTCGACTAGGCCATACAGATACGCAGTATTTT
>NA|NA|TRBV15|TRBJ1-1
CATSRGGPQGTEAFF
TGTGCCACCAGCAGAGGGGGACCCCAGGGCACTGAAGCTTTCTTT
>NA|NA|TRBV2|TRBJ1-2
CASAPSGSDYGYTF
TGTGCCAGTGCTCCGTCGGGGTCTGACTATGGCTACACCTTC
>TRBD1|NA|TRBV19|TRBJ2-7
CASSELPGQGAYEQYF
TGTGCCAGTAGTGAACTACCGGGACAGGGGGCCTACGAGCAGTACTTC
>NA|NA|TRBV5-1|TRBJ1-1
CASSYWGVNTEAFF
TGCGCCAGCAGCTACTGGGGGGTGAACACTGAAGCTTTCTTT
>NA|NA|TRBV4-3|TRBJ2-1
CASSQDMLGGYNEQFF
TGCGCCAGCAGCCAAGATATGCTGGGGGGATACAATGAGCAGTTCTTC
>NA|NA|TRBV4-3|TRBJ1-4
CASSPGPGPFGQKLFF
TGCGCCAGCAGCCCGGGCCCGGGACCCTTCGGACAAAAACTGTTTTTT
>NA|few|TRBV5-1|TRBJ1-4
CASSAGPGINEKLFF
TGCGCCAGCAGCGCTGGACCGGGAATCAATGAAAAACTGTTTTTT
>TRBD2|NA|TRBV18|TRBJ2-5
CASSPEIAGGPKTQYF
TGTGCCAGCTCACCCGAGATAGCGGGGGGGCCGAAGACCCAGTACTTC
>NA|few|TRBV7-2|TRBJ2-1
CASSPPRNSYNEQFF
TGTGCCAGCAGCCCGCCTAGAAACTCCTACAATGAGCAGTTCTTC
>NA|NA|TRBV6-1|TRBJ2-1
CASSAARGTYNEQFF
TGTGCCAGCAGTGCCGCCAGGGGCACCTACAATGAGCAGTTCTTC
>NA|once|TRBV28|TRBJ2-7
CASTEGVREQYF
TGTGCCAGCACCGAAGGGGTGCGGGAGCAGTACTTC
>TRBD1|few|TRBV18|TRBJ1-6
CASSLQGTGADSPLHF
TGTGCCAGCTCACTCCAAGGGACAGGGGCGGATTCACCCCTCCACTTT